This T cell receptor (beta chain) was retrieved from a study of Ad26.COV2.S vaccination and SARS-CoV-2 variants. TCRdb's table, derived via immunoSEQ multiplex PCR, lists solely in-frame clones and lacks some. This repertoire shows about 400,000 clones, around 92% found once; its top ten account for roughly 1.7%. Treatment noted: around 19 received Ad26.COV2.S at low or high dose, single or two shots; roughly 5 received placebo; per-sample allocation not given. Sampling was performed 63 days after the first vaccine or placebo injection. Germline lookup yields CDR1 SGHRS and CDR2 YFSETQ. CDR3 length equals 13 residues. J lost 8 bases, V lost 0 bases, and 3 bases had no gene match.

This sample comprised peripheral blood, obtained in a trial of Ad26.COV2.S vaccine versus placebo. This clonotype was obtained from a person between 18 and 65 years old who received the Ad26.COV2.S COVID-19 vaccine or a placebo. This chain links TRBV5-1 with TRBJ1-2; 8 positions agree with TRBD1. The CDR3 nucleotides read TGCGCCAGCAGCTTGGTGACAGGGGTGGGCTACACCTTC. This sequence encodes CASSLVTGVGYTF.